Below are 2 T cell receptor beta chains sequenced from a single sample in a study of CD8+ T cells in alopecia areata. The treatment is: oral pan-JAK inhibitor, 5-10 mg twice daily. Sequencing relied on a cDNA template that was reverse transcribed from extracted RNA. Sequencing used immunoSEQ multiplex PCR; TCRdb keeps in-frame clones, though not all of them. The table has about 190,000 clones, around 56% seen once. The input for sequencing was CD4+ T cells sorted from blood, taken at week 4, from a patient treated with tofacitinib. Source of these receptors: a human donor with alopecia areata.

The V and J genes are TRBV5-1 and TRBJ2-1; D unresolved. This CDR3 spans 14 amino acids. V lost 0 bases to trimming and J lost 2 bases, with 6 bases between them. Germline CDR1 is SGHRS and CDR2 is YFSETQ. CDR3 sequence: CASSLAQAYNEQFF. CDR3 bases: TGCGCCAGCAGCTTGGCCCAGGCCTACAATGAGCAGTTCTTC.

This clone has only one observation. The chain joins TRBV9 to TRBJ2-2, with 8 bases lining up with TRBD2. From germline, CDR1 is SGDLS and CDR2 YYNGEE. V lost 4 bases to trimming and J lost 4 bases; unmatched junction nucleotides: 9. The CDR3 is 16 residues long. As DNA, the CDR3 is TGTGCCAGCAGCCCCCGGTGGACTAGCAGCACCGGGGAGCTGTTTTTT. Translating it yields CASSPRWTSSTGELFF.